This T cell receptor beta chain was recorded in a study of blood T cell repertoires in COVID-19. Study at large: Samples came from the United States, Italy and Spain, spanning acute and convalescent COVID-19. Sources were T cells, B-cell-depleted T cells, or PBMCs; the material itself was cDNA or gDNA.

Repertoires were generated with immunoSEQ multiplex PCR, while TCRdb's copy carries only in-frame clones and drops some. This sample has over 200,000 clones; 70% to 90% occur once, and the top ten carry 10% to 12%. The CDR3 runs to 15 residues. The germline V and J ends were trimmed by 3 bases and 0 bases, with 11 bases remaining between them. Germline V lookup: CDR1 LNHDA, CDR2 SQIVND (reference sequence). Donors in Cohort 3 counted as recovered after two negative PCRs, clearance, or symptom resolution. This sequence joins TRBV19 and TRBJ1-1; no definite D call. The sequencing input was PBMCs or T cells enriched from blood (not recorded which). This sequence originates from a man younger than 45 who had recovered from COVID-19. CDR3 sequence: CASSIRGFMNTEAFF. Here the CDR3 DNA reads TGTGCCAGTAGTATTCGGGGATTCATGAACACTGAAGCTTTCTTT.